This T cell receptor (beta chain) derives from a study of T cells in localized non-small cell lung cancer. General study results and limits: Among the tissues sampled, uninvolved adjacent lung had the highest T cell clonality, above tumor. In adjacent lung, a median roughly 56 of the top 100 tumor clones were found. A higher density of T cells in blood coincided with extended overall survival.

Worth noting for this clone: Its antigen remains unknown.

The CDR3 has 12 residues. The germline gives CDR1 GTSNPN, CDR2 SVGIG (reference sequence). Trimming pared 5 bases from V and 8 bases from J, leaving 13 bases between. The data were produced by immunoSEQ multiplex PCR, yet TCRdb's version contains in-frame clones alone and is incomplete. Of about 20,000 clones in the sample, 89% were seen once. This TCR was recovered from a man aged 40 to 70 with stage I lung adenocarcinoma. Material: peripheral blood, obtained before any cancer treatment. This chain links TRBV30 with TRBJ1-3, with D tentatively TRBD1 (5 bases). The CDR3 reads CAWRGTLDTIYF. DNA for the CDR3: TGTGCCTGGCGTGGGACCCTGGACACCATATATTTT.